This T cell receptor (beta chain) appears in the sequencing data of a study of shared clonotypes between healthy human individuals. The healthy adult donors were HIV-negative and reported no recent acute infections or vaccinations. Repertoires were generated with immunoSEQ multiplex PCR, while TCRdb's copy carries only in-frame clones and drops some. The table has 550,000 to 800,000 clones, over 65% seen once. The study's findings and limits: Clonotypes that were shared across four donors made up around 5.5% of naive CD4 clonotypes. Shared clonotypes across all four donors exceeded non-shared ones in generation probability.

To note about this clone: Its matching antigen is unknown.

The sequenced sample was memory CD4+ T cells sorted from blood. Subset meaning: CD45RA-negative fraction. This receptor was obtained from a woman in her 30s in good health.

The CDR3: CASSLETAEGQFF. DNA of the CDR3: TGTGCCAGCAGCTTAGAGACCGCCGAGGGGCAGTTCTTC. The gene calls are TRBV11-2 and TRBJ2-1, with D possibly matching TRBD2 (5 bases). This CDR3 region has 13 residues. Germline loops: CDR1 SGHAT, CDR2 FQNNGV. Trimming left V 0 bases short and J 12 bases short, with 12 bases between. The full variable domain, with the rest looked up from reference TRBV11-2 and TRBJ2-1, is EAGVAQSPRYKIIEKRQSVAFWCNPISGHATLYWYQQILGQGPKLLIQFQNNGVVDDSQLPKDRFSAERLKGVDSTLKIQPAKLEDSAVYLCASSLETAEGQFFGPGTRLTVL.